Presented here are 8 T cell receptor beta chains from one specimen sequenced in a study of blood T cell repertoires in COVID-19 (TCRdb year 2020). Receptors were amplified or captured by the immunoSEQ multiplex PCR assay. Here the immuneACCESS table is served through TCRdb, limited to in-frame sequences with V and J called. Missing clones are a known gap in these copies; in checked studies unresolved V genes cover under half, and the rest lacks a known reason. The sample table contains roughly 70,000 clones; only one count was recorded for around 80% of them. 15% to 20% of the sample rests with the top ten. Sequenced sample: peripheral blood. All receptors come from a man in his 70s who had recovered from COVID-19.

This clone was counted a few times. The chain employs TRBV3-1 (or the pseudogene TRBV3-2) and TRBJ2-2, with 11 bases aligning to TRBD1. V dropped 7 bases and J dropped 4; count of bases not matched to a gene: 17. The CDR3 is 19 amino acids. From germline, CDR1 is LGHDT and CDR2 YNNKEL (reference sequence). The chain's CDR3 is CASTGQDRGRFSGTGELFF. The CDR3 nucleotides are TGTGCCAGCACGGGGCAGGACAGGGGGCGATTTTCGGGCACCGGGGAGCTGTTTTTT.

This clone was picked up a small number of times. The V call is TRBV2, the J call TRBJ2-5, with a possible D match to TRBD1 (7 bases). The germline CDR1 and CDR2 sequences are SNHLY and FYNNEI. V was clipped by 4 bases and J by 5 bases, with 20 bases between them. This CDR3 contains 16 residues. The DNA of the CDR3 is TGTGCCAGCAGTGGGGGAGGAGGGACAGTGGGGGAGACCCAGTACTTC. Translated: CASSGGGGTVGETQYF.

This chain joins TRBV6-5 and TRBJ1-1, with D unclear. The germline V and J ends were trimmed by 7 bases and 7 bases, with 16 bases remaining between them. Germline loops: CDR1 MNHEY, CDR2 SVGAGI. The CDR3 consists of 13 residues. CDR3 DNA: TGTGCCAGCACCGGTCAGGTAAACCGTGAAGCTTTCTTT. Translation gives CASTGQVNREAFF.

The chain links TRBV9 to TRBJ2-2, with D perhaps matching TRBD1 (5 bases). The CDR3 sequence is 15 residues long. Between the trimmed V and J ends, which lost 1 base and 7 bases, there was a span of 14 bases. The germline CDR1 and CDR2 sequences are SGDLS and YYNGEE. The CDR3 loop is CASSVPPGKSGELFF. CDR3 nucleotides: TGTGCCAGCAGCGTACCGCCAGGGAAAAGCGGGGAGCTGTTTTTT.

V usage is TRBV3-1 (or the pseudogene TRBV3-2) and J usage is TRBJ2-2; D unclear. Germline values: CDR1 LGHDT, CDR2 YNNKEL (reference sequence). The length of the CDR3 is 15 residues. The V end lost 0 bases, the J end lost 6 bases, and 11 bases lay between the germline ends. The CDR3 loop is CASSQDVPGSGELFF. The CDR3 nucleotides read TGTGCCAGCAGCCAAGATGTCCCGGGTTCCGGGGAGCTGTTTTTT.

This chain joins TRBV19 and TRBJ2-5; 7 bases are shared with TRBD1. The CDR3 runs 14 residues. J was trimmed by 4 bases and V by 1 base; bases with no gene match: 3. The V gene's germline CDR1 is LNHDA and CDR2 SQIVND (reference sequence). CDR3 in DNA: TGTGCCAGTAGTATAGGGGCAGGGGGAGAGACCCAGTACTTC. Its translation is CASSIGAGGETQYF.

The chain combines TRBV7-9 with TRBJ1-5; 12 positions agree with TRBD1. V dropped 4 bases and J dropped 7; count of bases not matched to a gene: 8. The length of the CDR3 is 16 residues. Germline CDR1 reads SEHNR; CDR2 reads FQNEAQ (reference sequence). The CDR3 protein is CASSSGTGGPRQPQHF. In nucleotides, the CDR3 is TGTGCCAGCAGCTCCGGGACAGGGGGCCCCCGCCAGCCCCAGCATTTT.

The chain combines TRBV14 with TRBJ1-1; weak D call: TRBD1 (5 bases). Germline V gene lookup returns CDR1 SGHDN and CDR2 FVKESK. V was trimmed by 3 bases and J by 4 bases, leaving 21 bases between them. The CDR3 is made up of 17 amino acids. The CDR3 loop is CASSQSSRGRWITEAFF. The CDR3 DNA sequence: TGTGCCAGCAGCCAGTCTTCACGGGGGAGATGGATCACTGAAGCTTTCTTT. The entire variable domain, with the rest obtained from reference TRBV14 and TRBJ1-1, is as follows: EAGVTQFPSHSVIEKGQTVTLRCDPISGHDNLYWYRRVMGKEIKFLLHFVKESKQDESGMPNNRFLAERTGGTYSTLKVQPAELEDSGVYFCASSQSSRGRWITEAFFGQGTRLTVV.